This TCR beta chain was sequenced for a study of cytotoxic CD8 clonotypes in ibrutinib-treated CLL. Broader study findings: Public clonotypes were seen rarely and were contracted or stable on treatment.

Deep sequencing aimed at 1 in 200,000 to 1 in 1 million T cells' resolution. Clones were read by immunoSEQ multiplex PCR, and TCRdb kept only the in-frame ones, dropping some. Of about 130,000 clones listed, around 80% are singletons. J lost 6 bases, V lost 2 bases, and 3 bases had no gene match. The length of the CDR3 is 14 residues. CDR1 and CDR2 from the germline V gene are GTSNPN and SVGIG (reference sequence). With respect to this clone: Its specificity is unknown.

About 2 micrograms of genomic DNA, which was extracted from cryopreserved PBMCs, served as the material used for the TCR beta libraries. The specimen was PBMCs, collected after 12 months of ibrutinib treatment. This receptor was taken from a human donor with chronic lymphocytic leukemia. This chain joins TRBV30 and TRBJ2-2; 10 bases fit TRBD1. CDR3 region: CAWSRGTGAGELFF. In DNA, the CDR3 is TGTGCCTGGAGTAGAGGGACAGGGGCCGGGGAGCTGTTTTTT.